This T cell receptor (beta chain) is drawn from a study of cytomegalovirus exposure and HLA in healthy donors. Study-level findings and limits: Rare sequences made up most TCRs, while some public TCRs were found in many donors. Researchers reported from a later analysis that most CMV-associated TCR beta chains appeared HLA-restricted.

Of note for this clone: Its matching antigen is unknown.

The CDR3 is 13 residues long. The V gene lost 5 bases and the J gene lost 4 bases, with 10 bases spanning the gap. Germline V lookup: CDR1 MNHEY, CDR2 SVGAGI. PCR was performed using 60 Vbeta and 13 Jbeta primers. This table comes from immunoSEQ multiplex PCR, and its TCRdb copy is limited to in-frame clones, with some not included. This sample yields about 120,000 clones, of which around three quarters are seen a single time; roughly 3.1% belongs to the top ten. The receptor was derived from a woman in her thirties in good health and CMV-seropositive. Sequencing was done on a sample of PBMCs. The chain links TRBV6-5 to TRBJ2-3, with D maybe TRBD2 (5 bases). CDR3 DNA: TGTGCCAGCAGTCCACCCGGGGCAGATACGCAGTATTTT. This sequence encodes CASSPPGADTQYF.